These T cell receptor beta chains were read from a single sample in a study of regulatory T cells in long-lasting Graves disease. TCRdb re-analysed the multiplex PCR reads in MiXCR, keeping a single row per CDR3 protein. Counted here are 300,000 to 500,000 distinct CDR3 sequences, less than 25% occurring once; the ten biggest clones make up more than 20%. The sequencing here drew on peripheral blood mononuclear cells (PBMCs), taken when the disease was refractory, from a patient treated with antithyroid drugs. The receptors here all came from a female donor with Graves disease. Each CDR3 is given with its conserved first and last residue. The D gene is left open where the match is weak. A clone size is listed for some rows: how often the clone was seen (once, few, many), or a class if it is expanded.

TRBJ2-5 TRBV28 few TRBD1 CASSGGRGRETQYF TGTGCCAGCAGTGGGGGCAGGGGGCGGGAGACCCAGTACTTC
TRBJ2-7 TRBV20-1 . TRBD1 CSARRTGGLEQYF TGCAGTGCTAGACGGACAGGGGGCCTCGAGCAGTACTTC
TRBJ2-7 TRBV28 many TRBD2 CASSLSRGRDTFSYEQYF TGTGCCAGCAGTTTATCTCGTGGGAGGGATACCTTCTCCTACGAGCAGTACTTC
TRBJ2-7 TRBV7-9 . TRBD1 CASIPRADRGPSYEQYF TGTGCCAGCATCCCCCGCGCGGACAGGGGGCCCTCCTACGAGCAGTACTTC
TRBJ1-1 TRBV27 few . CASSPSQDLNTEAFF TGTGCCAGCAGTCCGTCACAGGACTTGAACACTGAAGCTTTCTTT
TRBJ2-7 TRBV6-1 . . CASNWGPLGEQYF TGTGCCAGCAACTGGGGGCCTTTGGGCGAGCAGTACTTC
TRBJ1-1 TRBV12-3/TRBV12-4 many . CASSQNLPGHMTQNTEAFF TGTGCCAGCAGTCAAAACTTACCGGGACACATGACCCAGAACACTGAAGCTTTCTTT
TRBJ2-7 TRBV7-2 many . CASSLMVVFGDEQYF TGTGCCAGCAGCTTAATGGTTGTGTTTGGGGACGAGCAGTACTTC
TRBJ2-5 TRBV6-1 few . CASSTSWGARQETQYF .
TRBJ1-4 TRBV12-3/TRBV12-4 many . CASRRLNQAEKLFF TGTGCCAGCAGGAGACTAAATCAGGCTGAAAAACTGTTTTTT
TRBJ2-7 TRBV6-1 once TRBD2 CASSQLAGELLAEQYF TGTGCCAGCAGTCAACTAGCGGGAGAGCTCCTAGCCGAGCAGTACTTC
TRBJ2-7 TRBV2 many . CASSEGGGQHTYEQYF TGTGCCAGCAGTGAAGGGGGGGGACAACACACCTACGAGCAGTACTTC
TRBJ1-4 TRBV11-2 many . CASSFGGPSHEKLFF TGTGCCAGCAGCTTCGGGGGACCAAGTCATGAAAAACTGTTTTTT
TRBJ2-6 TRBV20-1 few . CSARDRGSGANVLTF TGCAGTGCTAGGGATAGGGGCTCTGGGGCCAACGTCCTGACTTTC
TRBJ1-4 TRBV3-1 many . CAASSTNEKLFF TGTGCCGCCAGCTCAACTAATGAAAAACTGTTTTTT
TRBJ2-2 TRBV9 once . CASRGSLNTGELFF TGTGCCAGCAGAGGCAGTCTGAACACCGGGGAGCTGTTTTTT
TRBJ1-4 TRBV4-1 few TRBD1 CASSQGWTGLSGTNEKLFF TGCGCCAGCAGCCAAGGATGGACAGGGTTGAGTGGAACTAATGAAAAACTGTTTTTT
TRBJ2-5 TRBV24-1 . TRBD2 CATSVRASGQETQYF TGTGCCACCAGTGTCAGGGCTAGCGGCCAAGAGACCCAGTACTTC
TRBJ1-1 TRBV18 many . CASSPGAENTEAFF TGTGCCAGCTCACCCGGGGCAGAGAACACTGAAGCTTTCTTT
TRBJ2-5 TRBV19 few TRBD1 CASSSRGQWYQETQYF TGTGCCAGTAGTTCCCGGGGACAGTGGTACCAAGAGACCCAGTACTTC
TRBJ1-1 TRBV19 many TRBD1 CASSITGTGPLRNTEAFF TGTGCCAGTAGTATAACCGGGACAGGGCCCTTACGGAACACTGAAGCTTTCTTT
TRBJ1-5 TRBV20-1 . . CSARGGAESNQPQHF TGCAGTGCTAGGGGGGGCGCGGAAAGCAATCAGCCCCAGCATTTT
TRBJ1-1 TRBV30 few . CAWSASANTEAFF TGTGCCTGGAGTGCGTCGGCGAACACTGAAGCTTTCTTT
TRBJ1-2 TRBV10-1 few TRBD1 CASSESRTGGNGYTF TGCGCCAGCAGTGAGTCGCGGACAGGGGGCAATGGCTACACCTTC
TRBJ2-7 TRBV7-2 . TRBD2 CASIPAGSYEQYF TGTGCCAGCATCCCAGCGGGATCCTACGAGCAGTACTTC
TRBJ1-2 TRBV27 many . CASSLSGGSYGYTF TGTGCCAGCAGTTTATCGGGTGGGTCCTATGGCTACACCTTC
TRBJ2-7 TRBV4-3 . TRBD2 CASSQGTGTRAYEQYF TGCGCCAGCAGCCAGGGGACCGGGACTAGAGCCTACGAGCAGTACTTC
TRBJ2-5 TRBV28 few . CASSLFNPGIQETQYF TGTGCCAGCAGTCTCTTCAACCCGGGGATACAAGAGACCCAGTACTTC
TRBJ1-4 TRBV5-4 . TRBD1 CASSAGQGGNEKLFF TGTGCCAGCAGCGCCGGACAGGGGGGAAATGAAAAACTGTTTTTT
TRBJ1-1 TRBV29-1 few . CSVEDLGFEAFF TGCAGCGTTGAAGACCTGGGGTTCGAAGCTTTCTTT
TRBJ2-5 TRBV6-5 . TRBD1 CASSYGTGGDAQETQYF TGTGCCAGCAGTTACGGGACAGGGGGTGATGCTCAAGAGACCCAGTACTTC
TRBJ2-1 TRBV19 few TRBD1 CASSPPGQGAHGEQFF TGTGCCAGTAGTCCCCCGGGACAGGGGGCACACGGTGAGCAGTTCTTC
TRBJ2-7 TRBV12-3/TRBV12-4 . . CASSSFGGGEQYF TGTGCCAGCAGTTCATTTGGGGGTGGCGAGCAGTACTTC
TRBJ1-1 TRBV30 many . CAWSVLPGMNTEAFF TGTGCCTGGAGTGTACTCCCAGGGATGAACACTGAAGCTTTCTTT
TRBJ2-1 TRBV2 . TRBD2 CASSDRRTSASSYNEQFF TGTGCCAGCAGTGATCGAAGGACTAGCGCTAGCTCCTACAATGAGCAGTTCTTC
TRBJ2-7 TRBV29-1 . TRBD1 CSVGNKPGQGIYEQYF TGCAGCGTTGGAAACAAACCGGGACAGGGGATCTACGAGCAGTACTTC
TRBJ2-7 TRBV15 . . CATSRDLRNEQYF TGTGCCACCAGCAGAGATTTGAGGAACGAGCAGTACTTC
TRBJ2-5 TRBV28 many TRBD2 CASSRTSGREETQYF TGTGCCAGCAGTCGCACTAGCGGGAGAGAGGAGACCCAGTACTTC
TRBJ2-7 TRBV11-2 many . CASSPRPSEQYF TGTGCCAGCAGCCCCCGCCCTTCCGAGCAGTACTTC
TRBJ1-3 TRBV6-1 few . CASTDGGISGNTIYF TGTGCCAGCACCGACGGGGGGATTAGTGGAAACACCATATATTTT
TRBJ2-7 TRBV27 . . CASSSSPGTNYEQYF TGTGCCAGCAGTTCATCTCCGGGAACCAACTACGAGCAGTACTTC
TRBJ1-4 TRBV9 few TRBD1 CASSPSPDRAEKLFF TGTGCCAGCAGCCCATCCCCGGACAGGGCTGAAAAACTGTTTTTT
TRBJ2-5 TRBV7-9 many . CASSPVRGFQETQYF TGTGCCAGCAGCCCCGTGAGGGGCTTCCAAGAGACCCAGTACTTC
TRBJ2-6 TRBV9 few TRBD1 CASSVGQGASGANVLTF TGTGCCAGCAGCGTCGGACAGGGGGCGTCTGGGGCCAACGTCCTGACTTTC
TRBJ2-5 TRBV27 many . CASSSLWKQETQYF TGTGCCAGCAGTTCCTTGTGGAAGCAAGAGACCCAGTACTTC
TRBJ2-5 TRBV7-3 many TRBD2 CASSLLAGGSETQYF TGTGCCAGCAGCTTACTAGCGGGAGGTTCAGAGACCCAGTACTTC
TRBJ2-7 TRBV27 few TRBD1 CASSPQGQAWEQYF TGTGCCAGCAGTCCCCAGGGACAGGCATGGGAGCAGTACTTC
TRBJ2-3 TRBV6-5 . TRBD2 CASSYGRGGSTDTQYF TGTGCCAGCAGTTATGGGAGGGGCGGGAGTACGGATACGCAGTATTTT